The text below deals with one T cell receptor (beta chain). The CDR3 loop spans 13 amino acids. The germline V gene encodes CDR1 KGHSH and CDR2 LQKENI. Trimming took off 6 bases at V and 1 base at J, with 9 bases between the two ends. Profiling relied on immunoSEQ multiplex PCR, and the TCRdb table lists in-frame clones only, not all of them. The sample yields about 110,000 clones, approximately 90% seen once. This sample stems from a study of T cell responses to AZD1222 COVID-19 vaccine. This chain joins TRBV18 and TRBJ1-2; D may be TRBD1 (6 bases). This TCR derives from an adult in good health. This material consisted of peripheral blood, taken on day 0 of AZD1222 vaccination. CDR3 sequence: CASSTGFNYGYTF. The CDR3 DNA reads as TGTGCCAGCTCCACAGGGTTTAACTATGGCTACACCTTC.